A single sample is the source of the 3 T cell receptor beta chains below, sequenced in a study of vaccination effects on CD4 cells after COVID-19. TCRdb's copy holds only in-frame clones and misses some; the assay was immunoSEQ multiplex PCR. The repertoire holds about 61,000 clones, roughly 73% seen once, with less than 1.5% in the top ten. No antigens are known for them. Antigen-specific CD4+ T cells were expanded with viral peptide pools in the ViraFEST assay before sequencing. Having been cultured for roughly 11 days, the cells underwent CD4+ T cell isolation. Each participant was given two doses of one vaccine (BNT162b2 or mRNA-1273). The sample here was CD4+ T cells from PBMCs cultured with HCoV-229E spike peptides, taken after COVID-19 vaccination. Receptors originate from a human donor who received a COVID-19 vaccine.

V is TRBV2 and J is TRBJ2-7; D may be TRBD1 (6 bases). The germline V gene encodes CDR1 SNHLY and CDR2 FYNNEI. V lost 4 bases and J lost 0, with 10 bases in between. The CDR3 length is 14 residues. The CDR3 coding sequence is TGTGCCAGCAGTGTTCAGGGGTACTCCTACGAGCAGTACGTC. It yields the protein CASSVQGYSYEQYV.

The table lists this clone with a few counts. V usage is TRBV4-1 and J usage is TRBJ1-3; D uncertain. The CDR3 is 11 residues long. V lost 6 bases to trimming and J lost 4 bases, with 4 bases between them. Germline V lookup: CDR1 MGHRA, CDR2 YSYEKL. The CDR3: CASREGNTIYF. CDR3 in DNA: TGCGCCAGCAGAGAGGGAAACACCATATATTTT.

This rearrangement joins TRBV10-3 to TRBJ1-1, with TRBD1 identical over 8 bases. Germline V gives CDR1 ENHRY, CDR2 SYGVKD. V lost 4 bases, J lost 1 base, and 8 bases stayed unmatched. The CDR3 is made up of 16 amino acids. The CDR3 coding sequence is TGTGCCATCAGTGGGGGGAGGACAGGGCAGAACACTGAAGCTTTCTTT. Its protein is CAISGGRTGQNTEAFF.